The entry that follows covers one TCR beta chain sequence. The data originate from a study of T cell changes during pregnancy in multiple sclerosis. Profiling relied on immunoSEQ multiplex PCR, and the TCRdb table lists in-frame clones only, not all of them. The table includes more than 35,000 clones, 85% to 95% detected once. The material was CD4+ T cells from peripheral blood mononuclear cells, obtained in the second trimester of pregnancy. This TCR derives from a female donor with multiple sclerosis, enrolled in a pregnancy study.

The CDR3 sequence: CASSSPRESYNEQFF. In DNA form, the CDR3 reads TGTGCCAGCAGCTCCCCCCGGGAGTCCTACAATGAGCAGTTCTTC. The chain is built from TRBV7-9 and TRBJ2-1; D is possibly TRBD2 (6 bases). Germline V gene sequence: CDR1 SEHNR, CDR2 FQNEAQ (reference sequence). The CDR3 has 15 amino acids. The V end was cut by 4 bases, the J end by 1 base, with 11 bases between. Using reference TRBV7-9 and TRBJ2-1 for the parts outside the CDR3, the full variable domain is DTGVSQNPRHKITKRGQNVTFRCDPISEHNRLYWYRQTLGQGPEFLTYFQNEAQLEKSRLLSDRFSAERPKGSFSTLEIQRTEQGDSAMYLCASSSPRESYNEQFFGPGTRLTVL.